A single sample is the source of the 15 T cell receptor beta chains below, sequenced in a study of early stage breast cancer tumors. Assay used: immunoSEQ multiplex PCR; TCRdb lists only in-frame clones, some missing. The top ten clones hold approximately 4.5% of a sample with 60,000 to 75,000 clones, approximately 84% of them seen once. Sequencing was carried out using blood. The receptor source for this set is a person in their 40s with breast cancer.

The CDR3 region is CASSPRGRANTGELFF. As DNA, the CDR3 is TGTGCCAGCAGCCCCAGGGGGCGGGCGAACACCGGGGAGCTGTTTTTT. The chain is built from TRBV11-3 and TRBJ2-2; 8 bases line up with TRBD1. The CDR3 covers 16 residues. Per the germline V gene, CDR1 is SGHNT and CDR2 is YENEEA. V dropped 5 bases and J dropped 0; count of bases not matched to a gene: 5.

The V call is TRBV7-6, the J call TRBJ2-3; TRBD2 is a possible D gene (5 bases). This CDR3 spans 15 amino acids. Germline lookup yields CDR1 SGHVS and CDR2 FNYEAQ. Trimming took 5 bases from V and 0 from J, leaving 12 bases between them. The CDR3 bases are TGTGCCAGCAGCCAATATAGCGTGAGCACAGATACGCAGTATTTT. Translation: CASSQYSVSTDTQYF. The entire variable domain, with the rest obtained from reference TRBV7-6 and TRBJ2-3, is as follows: GAGVSQSPRYKVTKRGQDVALRCDPISGHVSLYWYRQALGQGPEFLTYFNYEAQQDKSGLPNDRFSAERPEGSISTLTIQRTEQRDSAMYRCASSQYSVSTDTQYFGPGTRLTVL.

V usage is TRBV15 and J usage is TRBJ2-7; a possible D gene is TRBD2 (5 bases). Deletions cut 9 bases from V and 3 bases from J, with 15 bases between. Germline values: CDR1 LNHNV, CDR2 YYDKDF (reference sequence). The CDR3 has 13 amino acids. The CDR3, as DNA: TGTGCCACGAGCCGGGAAACTATCTACGAGCAGTACTTC. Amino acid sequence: CATSRETIYEQYF.

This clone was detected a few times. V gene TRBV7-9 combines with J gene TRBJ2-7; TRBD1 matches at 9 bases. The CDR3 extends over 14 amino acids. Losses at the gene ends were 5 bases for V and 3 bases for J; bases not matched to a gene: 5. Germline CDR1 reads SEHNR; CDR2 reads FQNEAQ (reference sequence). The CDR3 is CASSLGTGNYEQYF. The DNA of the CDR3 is TGTGCCAGCAGCCTCGGGACAGGGAACTACGAGCAGTACTTC.

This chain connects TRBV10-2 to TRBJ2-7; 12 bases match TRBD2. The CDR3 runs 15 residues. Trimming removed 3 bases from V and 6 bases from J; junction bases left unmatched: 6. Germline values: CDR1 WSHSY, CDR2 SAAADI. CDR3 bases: TGCGCCAGCAGTGACCTGACTAGCGGGAGTCGCGAGCAGTACTTC. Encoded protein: CASSDLTSGSREQYF.

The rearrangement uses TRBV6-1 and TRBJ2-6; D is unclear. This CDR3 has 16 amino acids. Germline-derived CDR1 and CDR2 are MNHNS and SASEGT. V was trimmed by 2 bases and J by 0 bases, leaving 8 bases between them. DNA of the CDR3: TGTGCCAGCAGTGAACAGGCCCTCTCTGGGGCCAACGTCCTGACTTTC. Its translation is CASSEQALSGANVLTF.

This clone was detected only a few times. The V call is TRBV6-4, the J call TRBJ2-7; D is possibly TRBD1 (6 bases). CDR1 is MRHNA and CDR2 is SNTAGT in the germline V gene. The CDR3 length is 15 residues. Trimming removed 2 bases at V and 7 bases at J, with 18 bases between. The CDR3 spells CASSDPHRARDEQYF. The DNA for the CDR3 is TGTGCCAGCAGTGACCCTCACAGGGCCCGGGATGAGCAGTACTTC.

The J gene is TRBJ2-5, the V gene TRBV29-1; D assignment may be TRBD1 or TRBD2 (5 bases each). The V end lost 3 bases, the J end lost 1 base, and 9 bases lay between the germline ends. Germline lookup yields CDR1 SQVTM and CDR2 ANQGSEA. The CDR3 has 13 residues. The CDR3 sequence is CSVDKGTQETQYF. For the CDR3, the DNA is TGCAGCGTTGATAAGGGGACCCAAGAGACCCAGTACTTC.

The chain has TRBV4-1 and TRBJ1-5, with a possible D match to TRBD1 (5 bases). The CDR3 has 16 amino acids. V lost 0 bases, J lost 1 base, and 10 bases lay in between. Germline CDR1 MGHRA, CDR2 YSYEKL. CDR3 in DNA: TGCGCCAGCAGCCAAGATCACGGGGGGAGCAATCAGCCCCAGCATTTT. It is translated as CASSQDHGGSNQPQHF.

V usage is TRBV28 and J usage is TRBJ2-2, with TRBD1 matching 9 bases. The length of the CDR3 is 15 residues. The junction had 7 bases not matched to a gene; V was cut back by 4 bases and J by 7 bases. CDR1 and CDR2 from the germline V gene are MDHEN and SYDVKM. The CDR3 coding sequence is TGTGCCAGCAGTTCCGGGACAGGGAGTGTCGGGGAGCTGTTTTTT. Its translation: CASSSGTGSVGELFF. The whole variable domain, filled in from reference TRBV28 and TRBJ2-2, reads DVKVTQSSRYLVKRTGEKVFLECVQDMDHENMFWYRQDPGLGLRLIYFSYDVKMKEKGDIPEGYSVSREKKERFSLILESASTNQTSMYLCASSSGTGSVGELFFGEGSRLTVL.

The CDR3 loop is CASRGDRGNNEKLFF. In DNA, the CDR3 is TGTGCCAGCAGGGGGGACAGGGGAAATAATGAAAAACTGTTTTTT. The rearrangement joins TRBV2 to TRBJ1-4; 10 bases are a match to TRBD1. The junction had 5 bases not matched to a gene; V was cut back by 6 bases and J by 4 bases. The CDR3 runs 15 residues. From germline, CDR1 is SNHLY and CDR2 FYNNEI.

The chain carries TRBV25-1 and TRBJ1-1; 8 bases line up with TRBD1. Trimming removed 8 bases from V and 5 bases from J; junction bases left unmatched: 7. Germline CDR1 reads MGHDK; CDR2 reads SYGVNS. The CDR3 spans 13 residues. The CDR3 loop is CASGSGGMTEAFF. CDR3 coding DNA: TGTGCCAGCGGATCAGGGGGCATGACTGAAGCTTTCTTT.

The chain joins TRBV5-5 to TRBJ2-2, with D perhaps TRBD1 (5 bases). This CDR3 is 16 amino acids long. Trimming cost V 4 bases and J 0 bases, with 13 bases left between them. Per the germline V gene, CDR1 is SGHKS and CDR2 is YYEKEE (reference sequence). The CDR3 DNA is TGTGCCAGCAGCGAGAGGATAGGGGCGAACACCGGGGAGCTGTTTTTT. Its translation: CASSERIGANTGELFF. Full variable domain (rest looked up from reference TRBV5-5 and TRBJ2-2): DAGVTQSPTHLIKTRGQQVTLRCSPISGHKSVSWYQQVLGQGPQFIFQYYEKEERGRGNFPDRFSARQFPNYSSELNVNALLLGDSALYLCASSERIGANTGELFFGEGSRLTVL.

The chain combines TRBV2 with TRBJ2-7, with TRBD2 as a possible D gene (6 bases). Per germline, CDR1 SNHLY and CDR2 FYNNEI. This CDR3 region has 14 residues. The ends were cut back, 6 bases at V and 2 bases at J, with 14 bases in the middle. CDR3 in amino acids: CASRNRGGTYEQYF. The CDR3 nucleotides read TGTGCCAGCAGAAATAGGGGCGGGACCTACGAGCAGTACTTC.

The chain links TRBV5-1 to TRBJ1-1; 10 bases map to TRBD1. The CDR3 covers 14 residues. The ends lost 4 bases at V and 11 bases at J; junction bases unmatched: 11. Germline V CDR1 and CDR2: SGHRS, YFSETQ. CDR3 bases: TGCGCCAGCAGCCAGGACCGGGACAGGGGTTTGGCTTTCTTT. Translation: CASSQDRDRGLAFF.